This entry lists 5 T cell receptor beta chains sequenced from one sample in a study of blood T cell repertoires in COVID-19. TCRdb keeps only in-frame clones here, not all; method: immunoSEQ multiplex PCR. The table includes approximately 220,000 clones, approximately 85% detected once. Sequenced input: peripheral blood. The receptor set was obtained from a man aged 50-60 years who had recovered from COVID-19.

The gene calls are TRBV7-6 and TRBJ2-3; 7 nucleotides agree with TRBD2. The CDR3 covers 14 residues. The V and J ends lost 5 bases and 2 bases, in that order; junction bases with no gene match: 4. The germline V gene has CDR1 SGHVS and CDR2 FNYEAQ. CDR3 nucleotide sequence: TGTGCCAGCAGCCCCAGGGACTACACAGATACGCAGTATTTT. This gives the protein CASSPRDYTDTQYF.

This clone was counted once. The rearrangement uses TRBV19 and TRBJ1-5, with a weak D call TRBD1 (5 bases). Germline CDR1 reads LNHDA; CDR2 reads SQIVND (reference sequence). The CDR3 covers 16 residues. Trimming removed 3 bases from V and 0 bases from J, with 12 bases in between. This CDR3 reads CASSIPRAYSNQPQHF. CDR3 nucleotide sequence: TGTGCCAGTAGTATCCCCAGGGCATATAGCAATCAGCCCCAGCATTTT.

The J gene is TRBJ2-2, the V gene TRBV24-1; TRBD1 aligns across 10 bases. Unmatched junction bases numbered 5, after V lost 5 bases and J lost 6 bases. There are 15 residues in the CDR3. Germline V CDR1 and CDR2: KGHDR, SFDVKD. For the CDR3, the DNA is TGTGCCACCAGTGGCGACAGGGGGCAGGCCGGGGAGCTGTTTTTT. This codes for CATSGDRGQAGELFF.

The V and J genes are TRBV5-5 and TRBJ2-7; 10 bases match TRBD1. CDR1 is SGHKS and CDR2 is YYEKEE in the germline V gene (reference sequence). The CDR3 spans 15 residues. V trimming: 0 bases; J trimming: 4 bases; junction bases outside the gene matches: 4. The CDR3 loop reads CASSLGDRGLYEQYF. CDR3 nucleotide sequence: TGTGCCAGCAGCTTGGGTGACAGGGGGCTTTACGAGCAGTACTTC.

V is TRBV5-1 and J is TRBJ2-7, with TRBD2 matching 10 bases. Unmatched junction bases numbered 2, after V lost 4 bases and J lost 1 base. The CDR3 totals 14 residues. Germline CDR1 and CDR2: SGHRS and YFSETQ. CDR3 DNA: TGCGCCAGCAGCCGGACTAGCGGATCCTACGAGCAGTACTTC. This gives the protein CASSRTSGSYEQYF.